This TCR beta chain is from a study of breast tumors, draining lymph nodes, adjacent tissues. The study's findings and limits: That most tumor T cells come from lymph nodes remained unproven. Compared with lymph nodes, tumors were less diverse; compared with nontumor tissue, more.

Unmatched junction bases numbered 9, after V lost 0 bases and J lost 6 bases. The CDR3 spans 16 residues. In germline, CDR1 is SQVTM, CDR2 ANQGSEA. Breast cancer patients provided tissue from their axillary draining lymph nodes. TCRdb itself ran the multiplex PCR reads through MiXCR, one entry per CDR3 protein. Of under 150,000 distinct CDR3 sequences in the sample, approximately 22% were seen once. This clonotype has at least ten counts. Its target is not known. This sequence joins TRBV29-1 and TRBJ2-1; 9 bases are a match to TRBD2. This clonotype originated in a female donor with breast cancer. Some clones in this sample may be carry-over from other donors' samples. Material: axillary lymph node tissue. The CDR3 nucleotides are TGCAGCGTTGAAGATAGAGCGGGAGGAGGTAGCAATGAGCAGTTCTTC. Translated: CSVEDRAGGGSNEQFF.